The source of this T cell receptor beta chain is a study of identical twins. Study-wide findings and caveats: In cord blood, abundant beta clonotypes had fewer insertions; memory showed no trend. With monozygotic twins, out-of-frame TCR alpha sharing exceeded what models estimated. For zero-insertion analyses, partial confounding could come from invariant MAIT and iNKT cells.

Via MiXCR, TCRdb re-called the 5' RACE reads, giving one row per CDR3 protein. The sample records 700,000 to 950,000 distinct CDR3 sequences, about 12% being singletons. The J segment lost 6 bases and the V segment lost 1 base, leaving 5 bases of the junction unmatched. The CDR3 length is 15 residues. Germline V gives CDR1 DFQATT, CDR2 SNEGSKA (reference sequence). Note on this clonotype: Its antigen is not identified.

The sample was also linked to a second study, of yellow fever vaccine responses in identical twins.

The rearrangement uses TRBV20-1 and TRBJ2-3, with TRBD2 matching over 12 bases. This TCR was sampled from a woman between 18 and 30 years old in good health. Sequencing input: PBMCs. CDR3 in DNA: TGCAGTGCTAGAGCGCTAGCGGGGGGGGTGGATACGCAGTATTTT. It yields the protein CSARALAGGVDTQYF.